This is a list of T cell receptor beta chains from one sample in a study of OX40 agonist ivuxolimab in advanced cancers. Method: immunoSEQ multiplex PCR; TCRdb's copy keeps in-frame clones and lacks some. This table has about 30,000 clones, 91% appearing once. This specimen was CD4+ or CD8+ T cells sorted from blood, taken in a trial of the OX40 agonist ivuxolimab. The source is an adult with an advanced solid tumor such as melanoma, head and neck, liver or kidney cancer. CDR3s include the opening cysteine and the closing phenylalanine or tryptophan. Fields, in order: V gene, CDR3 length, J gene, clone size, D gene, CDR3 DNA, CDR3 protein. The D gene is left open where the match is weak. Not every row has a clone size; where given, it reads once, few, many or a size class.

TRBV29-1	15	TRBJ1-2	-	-	TGCAGCGTTGAAGACAGACAGGAATCCAACTATGGCTACACCTTC	CSVEDRQESNYGYTF
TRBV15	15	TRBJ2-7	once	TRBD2	TGTGCCACCAGCAGAGTTGGGGGGACTATCAACGAGCAGTACTTC	CATSRVGGTINEQYF
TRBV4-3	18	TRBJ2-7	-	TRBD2	TGCGCCAGCAGCCAAGGTCGGTCAACCCCTAGCGGTACCTACGAGCAGTACTTC	CASSQGRSTPSGTYEQYF
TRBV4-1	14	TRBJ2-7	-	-	TGCGCCAGCAGCCAGCAGAGGACAGCCTACGAGCAGTACTTC	CASSQQRTAYEQYF
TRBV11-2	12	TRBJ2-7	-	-	TGTGCCAGCAGCACCCTCAAGTACGAGCAGTACTTC	CASSTLKYEQYF
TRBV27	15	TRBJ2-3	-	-	TGTGCCAGCAAGTTTATAGGGACAAGCACAGATACGCAGTATTTT	CASKFIGTSTDTQYF
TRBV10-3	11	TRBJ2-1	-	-	TGTGCCATCAGAACTTCCGGGACCCAGTTCTTC	CAIRTSGTQFF
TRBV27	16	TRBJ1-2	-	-	TGTGCCAGCAGTTTCCTTTTTGGGAGCGCTAGAGATGGCTACACCTTC	CASSFLFGSARDGYTF
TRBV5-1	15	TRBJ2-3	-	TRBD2	TGCGCCAGCAAGCGAGCGGGGGGGCTGATAGATACGCAGTATTTT	CASKRAGGLIDTQYF
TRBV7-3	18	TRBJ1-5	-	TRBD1	TGTGCCAGCAGCTTAAAGGGACAGTTTCTTTATAGCAATCAGCCCCAGCATTTT	CASSLKGQFLYSNQPQHF
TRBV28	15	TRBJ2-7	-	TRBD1	TGTGCCAGCAGTTTCCGGGACAGGGGTCTCTTCGAGCAGTACTTC	CASSFRDRGLFEQYF
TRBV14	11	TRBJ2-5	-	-	TGTGCCAGCAGCGGTGGATGGACCCAGTACTTC	CASSGGWTQYF
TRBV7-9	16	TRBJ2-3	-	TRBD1	TGTGCCAGCAGCCTCCCAGGGGGCCGCGGCACAGATACGCAGTATTTT	CASSLPGGRGTDTQYF
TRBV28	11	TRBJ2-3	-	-	TGTGCCAGCAGTACGGACAGCACGCAGTATTTT	CASSTDSTQYF
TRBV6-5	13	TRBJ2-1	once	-	TGTGCCAGCAGTTACTCTGGGCCGAATGAGCAGTTCTTC	CASSYSGPNEQFF
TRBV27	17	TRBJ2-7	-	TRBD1	TGTGCCAGCAGTTTATCGACCCAGGGGGCGCTTATCTACGAGCAGTACTTC	CASSLSTQGALIYEQYF
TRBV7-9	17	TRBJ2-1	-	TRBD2	TGTGCCAGCAGCTCCGCAGAAGCGGGAGTCTCCTACAATGAGCAGTTCTTC	CASSSAEAGVSYNEQFF
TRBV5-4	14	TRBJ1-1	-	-	TGTGCCAGCAGCCCGGGAGTGGGGGGCACTGAAGCTTTCTTT	CASSPGVGGTEAFF
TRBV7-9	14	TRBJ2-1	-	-	TGTGCCAGCAGCTTAACGCCTACATGGTATGAGCAGTTCTTC	CASSLTPTWYEQFF
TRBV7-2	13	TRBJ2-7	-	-	TGTGCCAGCAGCATGACCATCGGAGACGAGCAGTACTTC	CASSMTIGDEQYF
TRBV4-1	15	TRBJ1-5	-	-	TGCGCCAGCAGCCAATATGACACTAGCAATCAGCCCCAGCATTTT	CASSQYDTSNQPQHF
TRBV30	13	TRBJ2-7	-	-	TGTGCCTGGAGTCCCCAGACAGATTACGAGCAGTACTTC	CAWSPQTDYEQYF
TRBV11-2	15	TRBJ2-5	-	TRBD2	TGTGCCAGCAGCCCCATCGGGGGGGGACAAGAGACCCAGTACTTC	CASSPIGGGQETQYF
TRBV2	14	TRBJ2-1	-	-	TGTGCCAGCAGGGACTTGAGCTCCTACAATGAGCAGTTCTTC	CASRDLSSYNEQFF
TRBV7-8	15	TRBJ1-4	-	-	TGTGCCAGCAGCTTACTTCGCAAGACAAATGAAAAACTGTTTTTT	CASSLLRKTNEKLFF
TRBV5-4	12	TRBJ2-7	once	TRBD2	TGTGCCAGCAGCCCGGGGGGGGGCGAGCAGTACTTC	CASSPGGGEQYF
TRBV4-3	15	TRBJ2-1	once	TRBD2	TGCGCCAGCAGCTACCGACTAGCGGGAGGAGGTGAGCAGTTCTTC	CASSYRLAGGGEQFF
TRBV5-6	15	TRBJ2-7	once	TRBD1	TGTGCCAGCAGCCTGTGGACAGGATATCCCTACGAGCAGTACTTC	CASSLWTGYPYEQYF
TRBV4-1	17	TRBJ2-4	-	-	TGCGCCAGCAGCCAAGTTTTTCTCGGGGAGGCCAAAAACATTCAGTACTTC	CASSQVFLGEAKNIQYF
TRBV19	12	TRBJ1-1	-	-	TGTGCCAGTAGTATAGGCCGGGTCTCAGCTTTCTTT	CASSIGRVSAFF
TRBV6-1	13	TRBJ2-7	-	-	TGTGCCAGCAATCCGGACGGGGCCTACGAGCAGTACTTC	CASNPDGAYEQYF
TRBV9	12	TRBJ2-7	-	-	TGTGCCAGCAGCGTAGATGGTACCGAGCAGTACTTC	CASSVDGTEQYF
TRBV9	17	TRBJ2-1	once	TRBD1	TGTGCCAGCAGCGTAGAGGGACAGGGCATTTTCTACAATGAGCAGTTCTTC	CASSVEGQGIFYNEQFF
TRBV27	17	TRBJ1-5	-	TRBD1	TGTGCCTCCCCCCGCAGGGGGCTGTTTTATAGCAATCAGCCCCAGCATTTT	CASPRRGLFYSNQPQHF
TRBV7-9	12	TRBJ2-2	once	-	TGTGCCAGCAAAACACGCACCGGGGAGCTGTTTTTT	CASKTRTGELFF
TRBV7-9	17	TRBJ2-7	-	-	TGTGCCAGCAGCCCCGGGGCAGGGTCCATCGTCGGGCTCGAGCAGTACTTC	CASSPGAGSIVGLEQYF
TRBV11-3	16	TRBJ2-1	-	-	TGTGCCAGCAGTTCTTTCGGCCAAGGTACAGGGAATGAGCAGTTCTTC	CASSSFGQGTGNEQFF
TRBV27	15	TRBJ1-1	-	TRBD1	TGTGCCAGCAGTCCCCCCCGGGACAGGGGAACTGAAGCTTTCTTT	CASSPPRDRGTEAFF
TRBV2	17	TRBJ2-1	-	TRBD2	TGTGCCAGCAGACCGGGACTAGCGGGGGCCCCCTACAATGAGCAGTTCTTC	CASRPGLAGAPYNEQFF
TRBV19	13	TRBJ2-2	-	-	TGTGCCAGTGCGGAAGAAAACACCGGGGAGCTGTTTTTT	CASAEENTGELFF
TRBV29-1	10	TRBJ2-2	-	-	TGCAGCGCTGAACACCGGGGAGCTGTTTTT	CSAEHRGAVF
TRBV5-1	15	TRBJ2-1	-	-	TGCGCCAGCAGCTTGGAGGGGTCCTTCTACAATGAGCAGTTCTTC	CASSLEGSFYNEQFF
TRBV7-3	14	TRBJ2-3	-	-	TGTGCCAGCAGCTTACGGGGGACTACAGATACGCAGTATTTT	CASSLRGTTDTQYF
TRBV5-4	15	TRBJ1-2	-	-	TGTGCCAGCAGCTTGGCCCTCAGGGAACCCTATGGCTACACCTTC	CASSLALREPYGYTF
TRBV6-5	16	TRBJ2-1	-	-	TGTGCCAGCAGTTACTCGGGCGGGCTGACCTACAATGAGCAGTTCTTC	CASSYSGGLTYNEQFF
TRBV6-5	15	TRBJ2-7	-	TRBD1	TGTGCCAGCAGTTACGAGGGGGACAGTACCTACGAGCAGTACTTC	CASSYEGDSTYEQYF
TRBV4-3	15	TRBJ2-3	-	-	TGCGCCAGCAGCCAACTCCTCGAAGGAAGAGATACGCAGTATTTT	CASSQLLEGRDTQYF
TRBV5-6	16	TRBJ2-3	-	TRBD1	TGTGCCAGCAGCTTAACGGGACAGGGGGCACCAGATACGCAGTATTTT	CASSLTGQGAPDTQYF
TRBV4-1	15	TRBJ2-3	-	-	TGCGCCAGCAGCCAAGATTCCCCGTCGGCAGATACGCAGTATTTT	CASSQDSPSADTQYF
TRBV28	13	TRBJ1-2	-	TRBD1	TGTGCCAGCAGTTTAGGGACAGCCTATGGCTACACCTTC	CASSLGTAYGYTF
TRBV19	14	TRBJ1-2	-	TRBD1	TGTGCCAGTAAGGCCTGGACAGGGGCCTTTGGCTACACCTTC	CASKAWTGAFGYTF
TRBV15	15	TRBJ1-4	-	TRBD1	TGTGCCACCAGGAGGGGGGGACAGACTAATGAAAAACTGTTTTTT	CATRRGGQTNEKLFF